This entry features one T cell receptor (beta chain) sequence. It has no known antigen specificity. Mismatch with germline at one junction end may stem from a read error. This entry belongs to a study of patients with pleural tuberculosis (dated by TCRdb to the mid-2010s). Inclusive of the bounding cysteine and phenylalanine, the CDR3 is 14 residues long. The only DNA kept is the CDR3, 42 bases in frame from the first base. Sequencing was carried out with an Illumina Genome Analyzer IIx. TCRdb ran its own pipeline on the public reads, namely fastp trimming at Q25 and MiXCR clone calling, and kept in-frame beta chains. Each CDR3 protein gets just one entry, which takes the most common genes and DNA from the rows behind it. The sample has around 50,000 distinct CDR3 sequences on record, about 7.3% of them singletons. About 17% of the sample comes from the top ten.

The sequence was collected from a human donor with pleural tuberculosis. The sequence joins TRBV12-3 or TRBV12-4 to TRBJ2-1, with 7 junctional bases fitting TRBD2. The DNA sequence is TGTGCCAGCGTGAGGAGCGGGAACTACAATGAGCAGTTCTTT. Its coded protein is CASVRSGNYNEQFF.